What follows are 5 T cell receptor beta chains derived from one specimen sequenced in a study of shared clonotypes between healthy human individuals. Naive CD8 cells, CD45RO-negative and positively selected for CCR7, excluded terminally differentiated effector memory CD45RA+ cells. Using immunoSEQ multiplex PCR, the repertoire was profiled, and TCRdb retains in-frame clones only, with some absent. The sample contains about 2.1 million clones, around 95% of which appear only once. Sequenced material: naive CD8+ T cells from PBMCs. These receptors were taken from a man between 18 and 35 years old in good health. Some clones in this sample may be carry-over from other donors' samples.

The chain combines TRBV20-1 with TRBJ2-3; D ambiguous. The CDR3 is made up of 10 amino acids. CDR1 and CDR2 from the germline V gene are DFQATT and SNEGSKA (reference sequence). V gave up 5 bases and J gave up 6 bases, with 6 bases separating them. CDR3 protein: CSAPLDTQYF. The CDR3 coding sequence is TGCAGTGCTCCTTTGGATACGCAGTATTTT.

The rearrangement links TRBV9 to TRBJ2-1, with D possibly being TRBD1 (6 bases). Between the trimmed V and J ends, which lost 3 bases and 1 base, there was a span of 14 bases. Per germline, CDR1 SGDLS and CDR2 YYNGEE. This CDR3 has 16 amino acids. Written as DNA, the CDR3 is TGTGCCAGCAGCGGGCCCACACAGGGATCCTACAATGAGCAGTTCTTC. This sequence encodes CASSGPTQGSYNEQFF.

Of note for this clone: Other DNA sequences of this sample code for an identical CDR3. CDR3 bases: TGTGCCAGCAGCTTAAGGACTAGCGGGTCCTACGAGCAGTACTTC. Amino acids: CASSLRTSGSYEQYF. V is TRBV7-2 and J is TRBJ2-7; 11 nucleotides align to TRBD2. V trimming: 2 bases; J trimming: 1 base; junction bases outside the gene matches: 1. Germline CDR1 SGHTA, CDR2 FQGNSA. The CDR3 length is 15 residues.

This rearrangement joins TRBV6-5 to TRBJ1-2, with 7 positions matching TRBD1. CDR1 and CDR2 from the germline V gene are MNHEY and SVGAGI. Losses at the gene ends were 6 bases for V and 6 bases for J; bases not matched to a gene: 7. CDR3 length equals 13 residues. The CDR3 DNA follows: TGTGCCAGCAGCCGGGACGGGACAGATGGCTACACCTTC. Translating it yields CASSRDGTDGYTF.

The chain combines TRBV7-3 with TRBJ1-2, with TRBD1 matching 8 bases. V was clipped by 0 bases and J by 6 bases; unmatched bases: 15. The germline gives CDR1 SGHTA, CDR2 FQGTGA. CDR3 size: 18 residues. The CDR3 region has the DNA TGTGCCAGCAGCTTAACCGGTCTTCAGCAGGGGGCTTATGATGGCTACACCTTC. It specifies CASSLTGLQQGAYDGYTF.